One sample yielded the 7 T cell receptor beta chains listed below, sequenced in a study of cytomegalovirus exposure and HLA in healthy donors. 13 Jbeta primers and 60 Vbeta primers were used for the PCR. Assay used: immunoSEQ multiplex PCR; TCRdb lists only in-frame clones, some missing. The sample lists about 150,000 clones; around 70% were seen once. The sequenced material came from PBMCs. These receptors originate from a woman aged 55-75 years in good health and CMV-seropositive.

The gene calls are TRBV6-5 and TRBJ1-1; 9 bases align to TRBD1. The CDR3 extends over 14 amino acids. Trimming removed 5 bases from V and 10 bases from J; junction bases left unmatched: 11. The germline gives CDR1 MNHEY, CDR2 SVGAGI. CDR3 sequence: CASSPTGQGIPAFF. The DNA of the CDR3 is TGTGCCAGCAGTCCTACGGGACAGGGAATCCCAGCTTTCTTT.

This clone occurred a few times. The CDR3 loop reads CASSQDRNAGTGEQYF. The CDR3 DNA sequence: TGCGCCAGCAGCCAAGATCGAAACGCGGGAACTGGCGAGCAGTACTTC. V usage is TRBV4-1 and J usage is TRBJ2-7; TRBD2 might be the D (6 bases). CDR1 is MGHRA and CDR2 is YSYEKL in the germline V gene. The germline V and J ends were trimmed by 0 bases and 6 bases, with 18 bases remaining between them. The CDR3 sequence is 16 residues long.

V and J are TRBV4-2 and TRBJ1-5; D unclear. Trimming removed 1 base at V and 4 bases at J, with 5 bases between. The CDR3 runs 13 residues. Germline V gene lookup returns CDR1 LGHNA and CDR2 YNFKEQ. CDR3 residues: CASSQGENQPQHF. DNA for the CDR3: TGTGCCAGCAGCCAAGGAGAAAATCAGCCCCAGCATTTT.

The V call is TRBV6-5, the J call TRBJ1-4; TRBD1 matches 10 bases. V shed 5 bases, J shed 7 bases, and the junction held 4 bases outside the gene matches. The CDR3 totals 14 residues. CDR1 and CDR2 from the germline V gene are MNHEY and SVGAGI. The CDR3 sequence is CASSPTGGFEKLFF. Written as DNA, the CDR3 is TGTGCCAGCAGTCCGACAGGGGGCTTTGAAAAACTGTTTTTT.

The chain recombines TRBV9 with TRBJ2-7; 11 bases line up with TRBD1. The CDR3 extends over 15 amino acids. Germline V gene lookup returns CDR1 SGDLS and CDR2 YYNGEE. The junction had 8 bases not matched to a gene; V was cut back by 2 bases and J by 7 bases. CDR3 coding DNA: TGTGCCAGCAGCGTGTCGGGACAGGGGGTCGGAGAGCAGTACTTC. Its translation: CASSVSGQGVGEQYF.

The table lists this clone with a few counts. The rearrangement joins TRBV18 to TRBJ1-2, with D hard to call. Germline V lookup: CDR1 KGHSH, CDR2 LQKENI. There are 14 residues in the CDR3. The germline V and J ends were trimmed by 0 bases and 8 bases, with 13 bases remaining between them. The CDR3 DNA follows: TGTGCCAGCTCACCACCGTCCTGGGGAGAGGGCTACACCTTC. Translated: CASSPPSWGEGYTF.

The rearrangement links TRBV29-1 to TRBJ2-3; D unresolved. The length of the CDR3 is 13 residues. Trimming took off 8 bases at V and 2 bases at J, with 14 bases between the two ends. Germline CDR1 reads SQVTM; CDR2 reads ANQGSEA. As DNA, the CDR3 is TGCAGCTCCCGCAAGCCGTACACAGATACGCAGTATTTT. This translates into CSSRKPYTDTQYF.